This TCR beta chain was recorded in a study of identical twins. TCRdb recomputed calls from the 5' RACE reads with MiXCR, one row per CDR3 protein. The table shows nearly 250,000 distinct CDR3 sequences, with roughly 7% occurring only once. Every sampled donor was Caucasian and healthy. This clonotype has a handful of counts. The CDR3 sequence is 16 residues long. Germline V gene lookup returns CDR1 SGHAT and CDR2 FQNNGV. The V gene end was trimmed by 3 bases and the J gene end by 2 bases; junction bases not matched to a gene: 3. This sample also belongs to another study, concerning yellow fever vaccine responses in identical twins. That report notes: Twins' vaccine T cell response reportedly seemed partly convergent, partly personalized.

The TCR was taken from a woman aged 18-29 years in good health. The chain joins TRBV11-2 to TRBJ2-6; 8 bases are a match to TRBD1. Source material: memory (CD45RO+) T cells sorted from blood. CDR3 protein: CASSLFRGPGANVLTF. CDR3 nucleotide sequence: TGTGCCAGCAGCTTGTTCAGGGGGCCTGGGGCCAACGTCCTGACTTTC.